These 29 T cell receptor beta chains were all obtained from the same sample, sequenced in a study of blood T cell repertoires in COVID-19. The data were produced by immunoSEQ multiplex PCR, yet TCRdb's version contains in-frame clones alone and is incomplete. The sample lists around 500,000 clones, around 87% occurring once. Sequencing input: PBMCs or T cells enriched from blood (not recorded which). These receptors originate from a woman aged 40 to 50 who had recovered from COVID-19.

The chain is built from TRBV5-5 and TRBJ1-2; D possibly corresponds to TRBD1 (6 bases). Trimming took off 4 bases at V and 13 bases at J, with 17 bases between the two ends. Looked up from germline, CDR1 is SGHKS and CDR2 is YYEKEE (reference sequence). The CDR3 runs to 12 residues. The DNA of the CDR3 is TGTGCCAGCAGCACTCCAACAGGGTCTTTCACCTTC. Translating it yields CASSTPTGSFTF.

A note on this clone: Other DNA sequences from this sample encode an identical CDR3 as well. This rearrangement joins TRBV7-9 to TRBJ1-1, with D perhaps matching TRBD1 (5 bases). Trimming shortened V by 4 bases and J by 1 base, and 10 bases separated the two germline ends. The length of the CDR3 is 14 residues. Germline V gene sequence: CDR1 SEHNR, CDR2 FQNEAQ (reference sequence). The CDR3 DNA is TGTGCCAGCAGCTCCAGGGAGGGGAACACTGAAGCTTTCTTT. It codes for CASSSREGNTEAFF.

This chain links TRBV30 with TRBJ2-6; D might be TRBD2 (5 bases). Germline CDR1 and CDR2: GTSNPN and SVGIG (reference sequence). With 3 bases removed from V and 4 bases from J, the gap between germline ends came to 25 bases. The CDR3 length is 19 residues. The chain's CDR3 is CAWSTTLRVNRGGANVLTF. As DNA, the CDR3 is TGTGCCTGGAGCACTACTCTCCGGGTCAACCGGGGAGGGGCCAACGTCCTGACTTTC.

The gene calls are TRBV7-6 and TRBJ1-1, with TRBD1 identical over 9 bases. V was clipped by 5 bases and J by 3 bases; unmatched bases: 10. Looked up from germline, CDR1 is SGHVS and CDR2 is FNYEAQ. The CDR3 contains 16 residues. Written as DNA, the CDR3 is TGTGCCAGCAGCCCCGATAGGGGACAGGGCGACACTGAAGCTTTCTTT. Amino acid sequence: CASSPDRGQGDTEAFF.

This clone occurred once. The CDR3 coding sequence is TGTGCCAGCAGCTTATCGGGGACAGGGGAGGGCTACACCTTC. It codes for CASSLSGTGEGYTF. V gene TRBV7-8 combines with J gene TRBJ1-2, with 10 bases matching TRBD1. CDR3 length: 14 residues. V lost 2 bases to trimming and J lost 8 bases; unmatched junction nucleotides: 5. CDR1 SGHVS and CDR2 FQNEAQ come from the germline V gene.

V gene TRBV19 combines with J gene TRBJ1-1, with TRBD1 as a possible D gene (5 bases). Germline CDR1 reads LNHDA; CDR2 reads SQIVND (reference sequence). The CDR3 is 15 residues long. Deletions cut 9 bases from V and 5 bases from J, with 22 bases between. DNA of the CDR3: TGTGCCAGCCTCTACGCATGGGGGGGGATTACTGAAGCTTTCTTT. Translation gives CASLYAWGGITEAFF.

The CDR3 reads CASSQTLAEDYGYTF. The CDR3 nucleotides read TGCGCCAGCAGCCAAACCCTGGCGGAGGACTATGGCTACACCTTC. The J gene is TRBJ1-2, the V gene TRBV4-1; D not certain. Germline CDR1 MGHRA, CDR2 YSYEKL. The ends were cut back, 2 bases at V and 3 bases at J, with 13 bases in the middle. The length of the CDR3 is 15 residues.

This rearrangement joins TRBV10-2 to TRBJ2-7, with 7 bases matching TRBD1. CDR1 and CDR2 (germline): WSHSY, SAAADI. The CDR3 is 14 residues long. The junction had 3 bases not matched to a gene; V was cut back by 2 bases and J by 2 bases. The CDR3 is CASSEPGTAYEQYF. CDR3 coding DNA: TGCGCCAGCAGTGAGCCCGGGACAGCCTACGAGCAGTACTTC.

The J gene is TRBJ2-1, the V gene TRBV18; 7 nucleotides line up with TRBD2. CDR1 and CDR2 (germline): KGHSH, LQKENI. This CDR3 has 13 amino acids. V trimming: 3 bases; J trimming: 9 bases; junction bases outside the gene matches: 5. CDR3 DNA: TGTGCCAGCTCACCGGGCGGCGGGAGTGAGCAGTTCTTC. It is translated as CASSPGGGSEQFF. The full variable domain, completed using reference TRBV18 and TRBJ2-1, is NAGVMQNPRHLVRRRGQEARLRCSPMKGHSHVYWYRQLPEEGLKFMVYLQKENIIDESGMPKERFSAEFPKEGPSILRIQQVVRGDSAAYFCASSPGGGSEQFFGPGTRLTVL.

The gene calls are TRBV7-2 and TRBJ1-3, with no clear D. This CDR3 spans 16 amino acids. Per the germline V gene, CDR1 is SGHTA and CDR2 is FQGNSA. Trimming left V 5 bases short and J 0 bases short, with 14 bases between. CDR3: CASSPYIGVSGNTIYF. The CDR3, as DNA: TGTGCCAGCAGCCCTTATATCGGGGTCTCTGGAAACACCATATATTTT.

This chain joins TRBV19 and TRBJ1-1; D not resolved. CDR1 is LNHDA and CDR2 is SQIVND in the germline V gene (reference sequence). The germline V and J ends were trimmed by 8 bases and 0 bases, with 16 bases remaining between them. The CDR3 has 15 residues. In DNA form, the CDR3 reads TGTGCCAGTTCAGTCTCCGTAAATTTGAACACTGAAGCTTTCTTT. It translates to CASSVSVNLNTEAFF.

V is TRBV7-8 and J is TRBJ1-4, with D hard to call. CDR1 is SGHVS, CDR2 FQNEAQ, per germline. V lost 1 base and J lost 7, with 16 bases in between. This CDR3 contains 16 residues. CDR3 protein: CASSLVAGRWAEKLFF. The CDR3, as DNA: TGTGCCAGCAGCTTAGTCGCCGGCAGATGGGCTGAAAAACTGTTTTTT. Full variable domain (missing parts from reference TRBV7-8 and TRBJ1-4): GAGVSQSPRYKVAKRGQDVALRCDPISGHVSLFWYQQALGQGPEFLTYFQNEAQLDKSGLPSDRFFAERPEGSVSTLKIQRTQQEDSAVYLCASSLVAGRWAEKLFFGSGTQLSVL.

The chain links TRBV7-9 to TRBJ2-4, with D possibly being TRBD2 (6 bases). Germline CDR1 and CDR2: SEHNR and FQNEAQ (reference sequence). The CDR3 length is 17 residues. V was cut by 3 bases and J by 0 bases, with 15 bases left in between. DNA for the CDR3: TGTGCCAGCAGCTTCGTCGGGGGAAATCTAGCCAAAAACATTCAGTACTTC. Protein product: CASSFVGGNLAKNIQYF.

Turning to this clone: Other DNA sequences in the same sample also yield this CDR3. V is TRBV7-2 and J is TRBJ1-2; 9 bases line up with TRBD1. V was clipped by 4 bases and J by 4 bases; unmatched bases: 1. This CDR3 is 13 amino acids long. Germline assignment: CDR1 SGHTA and CDR2 FQGNSA. The CDR3: CASSSGQGYGYTF. The CDR3 bases are TGTGCCAGCAGCTCGGGACAGGGCTATGGCTACACCTTC.

This clone has just a few counts. The V call is TRBV18, the J call TRBJ2-3; 7 nucleotides agree with TRBD1. V shed 0 bases, J shed 2 bases, and the junction held 8 bases outside the gene matches. Germline V gene lookup returns CDR1 KGHSH and CDR2 LQKENI. There are 17 residues in the CDR3. The CDR3 coding sequence is TGTGCCAGCTCACCACCGAGAGGGGGCTTGGACACAGATACGCAGTATTTT. Translation: CASSPPRGGLDTDTQYF.

This chain joins TRBV11-3 and TRBJ2-3, with TRBD1 matching over 7 bases. Per the germline V gene, CDR1 is SGHNT and CDR2 is YENEEA. Germline trimming cut 6 bases from V and 0 bases from J; bases unmatched to any gene: 6. This CDR3 comprises 15 residues. The CDR3 DNA is TGTGCCAGCAGTCGAGGACAGGCGAGCACAGATACGCAGTATTTT. Translation gives CASSRGQASTDTQYF.

The chain couples TRBV5-1 to TRBJ1-1; D remains ambiguous. The germline CDR1 and CDR2 sequences are SGHRS and YFSETQ. This CDR3 region has 15 residues. Deletions cut 4 bases from V and 0 bases from J, with 13 bases between. The CDR3 spells CASSMATPMNTEAFF. The CDR3 DNA is TGCGCCAGCAGCATGGCCACACCCATGAACACTGAAGCTTTCTTT.

This sequence joins TRBV19 and TRBJ1-2; TRBD1 is a possible D gene (6 bases). V lost 8 bases to trimming and J lost 5 bases, with 15 bases between them. Germline assignment: CDR1 LNHDA and CDR2 SQIVND (reference sequence). The CDR3 sequence is 13 residues long. As DNA, the CDR3 is TGTGCCAGTCACAGGGCCTCATTTTATGGCTACACCTTC. Residues: CASHRASFYGYTF.

The genes are TRBV27 and TRBJ2-3, with D possibly matching TRBD2 (6 bases). The CDR3 covers 15 residues. V gave up 5 bases and J gave up 2 bases, with 14 bases separating them. Germline CDR1 reads MNHEY; CDR2 reads SMNVEV (reference sequence). The CDR3 loop reads CASSPTSGPTDTQYF. The CDR3 bases are TGTGCCAGCAGTCCGACTAGTGGACCCACAGATACGCAGTATTTT.

The chain uses TRBV6-1 and TRBJ2-3, with 12 bases aligning to TRBD2. V dropped 4 bases and J dropped 3; count of bases not matched to a gene: 5. CDR3 length: 16 amino acids. The germline CDR1 and CDR2 sequences are MNHNS and SASEGT. CDR3 loop: CASSGLAGAGTDTQYF. CDR3 bases: TGTGCCAGCAGTGGACTAGCGGGAGCGGGGACAGATACGCAGTATTTT.

This rearrangement joins TRBV7-6 to TRBJ2-7; 7 positions match TRBD1. Germline values: CDR1 SGHVS, CDR2 FNYEAQ. Unmatched junction bases numbered 3, after V lost 3 bases and J lost 4 bases. The CDR3 is made up of 13 amino acids. The CDR3 nucleotides read TGTGCCAGCAGCTTGGCAGGGGGTTACGAGCAGTACTTC. Residues: CASSLAGGYEQYF.

The chain recombines TRBV5-1 with TRBJ1-3, with TRBD1 matching over 9 bases. The CDR3 is 17 amino acids. The ends lost 3 bases at V and 4 bases at J; junction bases unmatched: 11. Germline-derived CDR1 and CDR2 are SGHRS and YFSETQ. The CDR3, as DNA: TGCGCCAGCAGCTCCTACCTACAGGGGGCTGGAGGAAACACCATATATTTT. Residues: CASSSYLQGAGGNTIYF.

The chain employs TRBV5-1 and TRBJ1-3; 7 positions agree with TRBD1. Germline CDR1 reads SGHRS; CDR2 reads YFSETQ. The CDR3 spans 15 residues. The ends lost 4 bases at V and 1 base at J; junction bases unmatched: 5. The CDR3 protein is CASSPGQVSGNTIYF. DNA for the CDR3: TGCGCCAGCAGCCCCGGACAGGTTTCTGGAAACACCATATATTTT. The full variable domain, its missing parts supplied by reference TRBV5-1 and TRBJ1-3, is KAGVTQTPRYLIKTRGQQVTLSCSPISGHRSVSWYQQTPGQGLQFLFEYFSETQRNKGNFPGRFSGRQFSNSRSEMNVSTLELGDSALYLCASSPGQVSGNTIYFGEGSWLTVV.

The chain joins TRBV4-1 to TRBJ2-7; 9 nucleotides agree with TRBD2. The ends lost 4 bases at V and 4 bases at J; junction bases unmatched: 8. The CDR3 sequence is 15 residues long. Germline V gene sequence: CDR1 MGHRA, CDR2 YSYEKL. CDR3 nucleotides: TGCGCCAGCAGCCCGTTTAGCGGGAGTCGGTACGAGCAGTACTTC. This sequence encodes CASSPFSGSRYEQYF.

The chain has TRBV5-4 and TRBJ2-1; D is unclear. Germline V CDR1 and CDR2: SGHNT, YYREEE (reference sequence). The CDR3 consists of 15 residues. The V gene lost 0 bases and the J gene lost 3 bases, with 10 bases spanning the gap. Written as DNA, the CDR3 is TGTGCCAGCAGCTTGGTAGGAACAGACTACAATGAGCAGTTCTTC. Translated: CASSLVGTDYNEQFF.

This clone was detected only a few times. This chain joins TRBV7-7 and TRBJ2-1; D perhaps matches TRBD2 (6 bases). Germline CDR1 SSHAT, CDR2 FNYEAQ (reference sequence). V gave up 2 bases and J gave up 0 bases, with 11 bases separating them. The CDR3 has 16 amino acids. The chain's CDR3 is CASSLTVADSYNEQFF. CDR3 nucleotides: TGTGCCAGCAGCTTAACCGTAGCGGACTCCTACAATGAGCAGTTCTTC.

The chain couples TRBV6-5 to TRBJ2-3; a weak D match, TRBD2 (5 bases). In germline, CDR1 is MNHEY, CDR2 SVGAGI. Trimming stripped 6 bases from V and 6 bases from J, with 13 bases between. The CDR3 consists of 13 residues. The CDR3 DNA is TGTGCCAGCAGCCGTTTTCAGCGGGATACGCAGTATTTT. Amino acids: CASSRFQRDTQYF.

The chain recombines TRBV18 with TRBJ2-7; 8 bases match TRBD1. This CDR3 comprises 14 residues. Per the germline V gene, CDR1 is KGHSH and CDR2 is LQKENI. After removal of 6 bases from V and 2 bases from J, the junction contained 6 bases not matched to a gene. Here the CDR3 reads CASSRTGITYEQYF. The DNA of the CDR3 is TGTGCCAGCTCGCGGACAGGGATCACCTACGAGCAGTACTTC.

The chain is built from TRBV5-1 and TRBJ2-7, with a tentative D call TRBD1 (5 bases). There are 17 residues in the CDR3. The V end was cut by 0 bases, the J end by 1 base, with 17 bases between. Germline CDR1 and CDR2: SGHRS and YFSETQ. Written as DNA, the CDR3 is TGCGCCAGCAGCTTGGTAGTGGGGCAGGGAAATTCCTACGAGCAGTACTTC. Translated, it gives CASSLVVGQGNSYEQYF.